These T cell receptor beta chains were read from a single sample in a study of preoperative IRX-2 immunotherapy in early breast cancer. Assay used: immunoSEQ multiplex PCR; TCRdb lists only in-frame clones, some missing. The table lists about 1,500 clones, 60% to 80% of them singletons, with approximately 11% in the top ten. Sequenced material: tumor tissue, taken after IRX-2 immunotherapy. The origin of the receptors is a human donor with breast cancer. CDR3s leave out the opening cysteine and the closing phenylalanine or tryptophan. Each record gives: V gene, J gene, clone size, CDR3 protein. Size is stated for part of the rows, as once, few or many counts, or as a class when the clone is expanded.

>TRBV23-1|TRBJ2-2|.
ASSQVGGGPNTGELF
>TRBV11-3|TRBJ1-1|few
ASSQALGGANTEAF
>TRBV19|TRBJ1-2|.
ASTIYGTEYGYT
>TRBV19|TRBJ1-5|hyperexpanded
ASSIDGRTRQPQH
>TRBV19|TRBJ1-1|.
ASNPKPWGTEAF
>TRBV19|TRBJ2-3|.
ASSSAGQGRTDTQY
>TRBV6-8|TRBJ2-1|.
ASSSLWGQSNNEQF
>TRBV11-3|TRBJ1-2|.
ASSPQGRRGGYT
>TRBV5-1|TRBJ2-7|.
ASSLYGQGVYEQY
>TRBV7-8|TRBJ2-1|.
ASSLGTVYNEQF
>TRBV6-8|TRBJ2-3|.
ASSQNRGPGTDTQY
>TRBV7-2|TRBJ2-4|.
ASSLADAGGPIWGPGKNIQY
>TRBV11-3|TRBJ2-7|.
ASSLGDRETYEQY
>TRBV6-8|TRBJ1-3|.
ATRDRAADTIY
>TRBV6-8|TRBJ1-5|.
ASSEFIWGGNNQPQH
>TRBV19|TRBJ2-5|.
ASSTPREQETQY
>TRBV11-3|TRBJ1-5|.
ASSLRDGSNQPQH
>TRBV29-1|TRBJ2-1|.
SVLFRTGHNEQF
>TRBV19|TRBJ1-1|.
ASSILQGNTEAF
>TRBV18|TRBJ2-3|.
ASSPPGLAGGDTQY
>TRBV11-3|TRBJ2-4|.
ASSGSGPSTNIQY
>TRBV11-3|TRBJ2-1|few
ASSYPLAGGLGYNEQF
>TRBV6-8|TRBJ1-5|.
ASSPGTAMRPQH
>TRBV11-3|TRBJ1-3|hyperexpanded
ASSLSRGRVMTGNTIY
>TRBV19|TRBJ1-2|.
ASSGGVWNGYT
>TRBV6-8|TRBJ2-1|.
ASSSRGSYNEQF
>TRBV11-3|TRBJ1-1|.
ASSFSRTRGGNTEAF